This paragraph reports one T cell receptor beta chain. Its antigen is currently unknown. Amplified TCR beta CDR3 regions derived from RNA transcripts. First-round RT-PCR targeting the TCR CDR3 was performed with the HTBI primer set. MiXCR, run by TCRdb on the multiplex PCR reads, gives a single entry per CDR3 protein. The sample has about 560,000 distinct CDR3 sequences; about 15% are singletons. Extraction of PBMCs used about 9.2 ml of fresh peripheral blood. These data come from a study of T cells in Graves' hyperthyroidism and ophthalmopathy. Study observations and caveats: Among clonotypes expanded in thyroid above 0.001, most were also found in blood.

From germline, CDR1 is SEHNR and CDR2 FQNEAQ (reference sequence). This CDR3 is 16 amino acids long. V trimming: 6 bases; J trimming: 1 base; junction bases outside the gene matches: 7. The gene calls are TRBV7-9 and TRBJ1-1; the match to TRBD1 covers 11 bases. The sequencing sample was made of blood. The clonotype originates from a woman aged 40 to 50 with Graves' hyperthyroidism. The CDR3 coding sequence is TGTGCCAGCAGTCTTTGGACAGGGGGCACGAACACTGAAGCTTTCTTT. This translates into CASSLWTGGTNTEAFF.